This passage covers 23 T cell receptor beta chains from one sample sequenced in a study of post-analysis software for immune sequencing data. Study findings and constraints: Patients used four to six TRBV segments, including TRBV5-6, TRBV5-1 and TRBV20-1, more often than controls.

What these receptors recognize is not known. cDNA libraries of TCR beta carried unique molecular identifiers. Each CDR3 protein gets one entry after TCRdb re-called the PCR reads with MiXCR. There are about 430,000 distinct CDR3 sequences in the sample; more than 30% occur only once, and about 7.6% lies in the top ten. Sample: blood. The receptor set was obtained from a girl under 10 years old with multiple sclerosis.

This rearrangement joins TRBV6-6 to TRBJ2-1, with 11 bases lining up with TRBD2. Germline loops: CDR1 MNHNY, CDR2 SVGAGI (reference sequence). The CDR3 has 14 amino acids. V gave up 7 bases and J gave up 10 bases; unmatched junction bases: 9. The CDR3 region is CASNRLAGSGEQFF. The CDR3 coding sequence is TGTGCCAGCAACCGACTAGCGGGATCGGGGGAGCAGTTCTTC.

This clonotype was picked up a small number of times. The chain links TRBV10-3 to TRBJ2-5; 8 bases fit TRBD1. The CDR3 extends over 13 amino acids. Unmatched junction bases numbered 3, after V lost 5 bases and J lost 4 bases. The germline V gene encodes CDR1 ENHRY and CDR2 SYGVKD. The CDR3 region has the DNA TGTGCCATCAGTCTCGACAGGGGAGAGACCCAGTACTTC. This encodes CAISLDRGETQYF.

The chain links TRBV5-1 to TRBJ2-5, with D perhaps TRBD1 or TRBD2 (6 bases each). Near its end, the DNA agrees better with TRBJ2-7, so the J call may be wrong. This CDR3 contains 14 residues. Germline lookup yields CDR1 SGHRS and CDR2 YFSETQ. The CDR3 spells CASSYGGGGYEQYF. Here the CDR3 DNA reads TGCGCCAGCTCCTACGGAGGGGGAGGATACGAGCAGTACTTC.

The chain is built from TRBV7-9 and TRBJ2-5; 8 bases align to TRBD1. The CDR3 is made up of 15 amino acids. J lost 11 bases, V lost 5 bases, and 16 bases had no gene match. Germline CDR1 reads SEHNR; CDR2 reads FQNEAQ (reference sequence). The CDR3 here is CASSDRDRSSSEQYF. The CDR3 bases are TGTGCCAGCAGCGACCGGGACAGGTCTTCAAGTGAGCAGTACTTC. Full variable domain (rest looked up from reference TRBV7-9 and TRBJ2-5): DTGVSQNPRHKITKRGQNVTFRCDPISEHNRLYWYRQTLGQGPEFLTYFQNEAQLEKSRLLSDRFSAERPKGSFSTLEIQRTEQGDSAMYLCASSDRDRSSSEQYFGPGTRLLVL.

This clonotype was counted only a few times. The gene calls are TRBV15 and TRBJ2-7, with D unresolved. The V end lost 5 bases, the J end lost 0 bases, and 11 bases lay between the germline ends. CDR1 is LNHNV and CDR2 is YYDKDF in the germline V gene (reference sequence). The CDR3 covers 14 residues. The CDR3 DNA follows: TGTGCCACCAGCTACCCGGGCATCTCCTACGAGCAGTACTTC. This gives the protein CATSYPGISYEQYF.

The CDR3 DNA reads as TGCAGTGCGGAAACAGGGGGCACTGAGCAGTTCTTC. Its translation is CSAETGGTEQFF. The rearrangement joins TRBV20-1 to TRBJ2-1; 9 bases line up with TRBD1. The CDR3 runs to 12 residues. CDR1 and CDR2 from the germline V gene are DFQATT and SNEGSKA (reference sequence). J gave up 9 bases and V 6 bases, and 6 bases lay outside the gene matches.

The CDR3 region is CASSGTSGGASYNEQFF. CDR3 in DNA: TGCGCCAGCAGCGGGACTAGCGGGGGGGCCTCCTACAATGAGCAGTTCTTC. The genes are TRBV5-1 and TRBJ2-1; 16 nucleotides line up with TRBD2. CDR3 length equals 17 residues. The J segment lost 0 bases and the V segment lost 4 bases, leaving 1 base of the junction unmatched. CDR1 is SGHRS and CDR2 is YFSETQ in the germline V gene.

This chain uses TRBV29-1 with TRBJ2-7; no firm D call. The CDR3 extends over 12 amino acids. The germline V and J ends were trimmed by 4 bases and 1 base, with 8 bases remaining between them. Germline lookup yields CDR1 SQVTM and CDR2 ANQGSEA. The CDR3 DNA is TGCAGCGTTGTCTGTCCTTCCTACGAGCAGTACTTC. As protein: CSVVCPSYEQYF.

About this clonotype itself: A much larger clone is a single base away; this may be a read error. The rearrangement joins TRBV5-6 to TRBJ2-3; the D is unclear. CDR1 and CDR2 (germline): SGHDT, YYEEEE. The CDR3 extends over 13 amino acids. The CDR3 nucleotides are TGTGCCTGCAGCTTGACACGCACAGATACGCAGTATTTT. Its protein product is CACSLTRTDTQYF.

This chain connects TRBV29-1 to TRBJ2-6; D is possibly TRBD1 (5 bases). The CDR3 totals 15 residues. Germline V gene data show CDR1 as SQVTM and CDR2 as ANQGSEA. Trimming removed 4 bases at V and 2 bases at J, with 12 bases between. Here the CDR3 reads CSVVGAGPGANVLTF. CDR3 nucleotide sequence: TGCAGCGTTGTGGGCGCAGGGCCTGGGGCCAACGTCCTGACTTTC.

The rearrangement uses TRBV7-2 and TRBJ2-7, with 7 bases aligning to TRBD2. CDR1 is SGHTA, CDR2 FQGNSA, per germline. The V segment lost 6 bases and the J segment 5 bases; nucleotides outside the gene matches: 10. The CDR3 has 14 amino acids. The CDR3: CASRGDGRSHEQYF. In DNA, the CDR3 is TGTGCCAGCAGGGGGGACGGGAGGTCCCACGAGCAGTACTTC.

The V gene is TRBV7-9, the J gene TRBJ2-5; D remains ambiguous. The J call may not be correct, given that the DNA end is closer to TRBJ2-7. Germline V gene data show CDR1 as SEHNR and CDR2 as FQNEAQ (reference sequence). This CDR3 is built from 13 residues. The DNA for the CDR3 is TGTGCCAGCAGCTTACGCAGGTCTGACGAGCAGTACTTC. Amino acid sequence: CASSLRRSDEQYF.

The chain is built from TRBV20-1 and TRBJ2-3; D may correspond to TRBD1 or TRBD2 (5 bases each). Germline V gene sequence: CDR1 DFQATT, CDR2 SNEGSKA (reference sequence). This CDR3 contains 14 residues. V was pared by 8 bases and J by 4 bases, with 19 bases between. CDR3 protein: CSTFTGRSSDTQYF. The CDR3 nucleotides are TGCAGTACATTTACGGGGCGGTCTTCAGATACGCAGTATTTT.

The rearrangement uses TRBV29-1 and TRBJ2-7; 9 bases are shared with TRBD1. J lost 7 bases, V lost 3 bases, and 10 bases had no gene match. The CDR3 contains 14 residues. CDR1 SQVTM and CDR2 ANQGSEA come from the germline V gene. CDR3 DNA: TGCAGCGTTGAGTTCGTTGGACAGGGGCGAGAGCAGTACTTC. It specifies CSVEFVGQGREQYF.

J is TRBJ1-2 and V is TRBV20-1; D is unresolved. CDR3 length: 14 amino acids. V gave up 0 bases and J gave up 4 bases, with 12 bases separating them. In germline, CDR1 is DFQATT, CDR2 SNEGSKA (reference sequence). CDR3 protein: CSARDPNRFYGYTF. CDR3 in DNA: TGCAGTGCTAGAGATCCTAACAGATTCTATGGCTACACCTTC.

The CDR3 loop reads CASGTGTSVNEQFF. The CDR3 DNA sequence: TGTGCCAGCGGCACCGGGACTAGCGTCAATGAGCAGTTCTTC. The chain links TRBV7-3 to TRBJ2-1; 10 bases fit TRBD2. With 8 bases clipped from V and 6 bases from J, the junction kept 7 bases outside the gene matches. Looked up from germline, CDR1 is SGHTA and CDR2 is FQGTGA. The CDR3 runs 14 residues.

This clonotype was seen a few times. J is TRBJ1-2 and V is TRBV9; D remains unclear. CDR1 and CDR2 from the germline V gene are SGDLS and YYNGEE. Trimming left V 3 bases short and J 8 bases short, with 8 bases between. There are 11 residues in the CDR3. The CDR3 here is CASSGPRGYTF. The CDR3 region has the DNA TGTGCCAGCAGCGGACCAAGGGGCTACACCTTC. Full variable domain (outside the CDR3, taken from reference TRBV9 and TRBJ1-2): DSGVTQTPKHLITATGQRVTLRCSPRSGDLSVYWYQQSLDQGLQFLIQYYNGEERAKGNILERFSAQQFPDLHSELNLSSLELGDSALYFCASSGPRGYTFGSGTRLTVV.

This clonotype was detected only a few times. The chain employs TRBV25-1 and TRBJ2-1; D is perhaps TRBD1 (6 bases). CDR1 MGHDK and CDR2 SYGVNS come from the germline V gene. Trimming removed 8 bases at V and 1 base at J, with 12 bases between. The CDR3 runs to 14 residues. The CDR3 here is CASHQGLSYNEQFF. The CDR3 DNA sequence: TGTGCCAGCCACCAGGGGCTTTCCTACAATGAGCAGTTCTTC.

This clonotype has just a few counts. The V and J genes are TRBV12-3 or TRBV12-4 and TRBJ2-5; TRBD2 is a possible D gene (6 bases). Between the trimmed V and J ends, which lost 3 bases and 5 bases, there was a span of 13 bases. The CDR3 length is 14 residues. Here the CDR3 DNA reads TGTGCCAGCAGTTTTGAGCGGGTTGGGGAGACCCAGTACTTC. Translating gives CASSFERVGETQYF.

The chain couples TRBV4-1 to TRBJ1-6; D is unclear. Looked up from germline, CDR1 is MGHRA and CDR2 is YSYEKL. Trimming took off 4 bases at V and 11 bases at J, with 27 bases between the two ends. This CDR3 region has 18 residues. The CDR3 loop reads CASSPPSFKDRKGPPLHF. The CDR3, as DNA: TGCGCCAGCAGCCCTCCAAGCTTCAAGGACCGAAAGGGTCCACCCCTCCACTTT.

The rearrangement joins TRBV7-2 to TRBJ2-3; TRBD2 matches at 8 bases. The germline gives CDR1 SGHTA, CDR2 FQGNSA. Unmatched junction bases numbered 5, after V lost 5 bases and J lost 4 bases. The CDR3 totals 14 residues. DNA for the CDR3: TGTGCCAGCAGCCCGGGACTAGAACCAGATACGCAGTATTTT. This encodes CASSPGLEPDTQYF.

The rearrangement links TRBV20-1 to TRBJ2-7; 9 nucleotides line up with TRBD2. Unmatched junction bases numbered 4, after V lost 1 base and J lost 3 bases. Germline CDR1 DFQATT, CDR2 SNEGSKA (reference sequence). The CDR3 loop spans 14 amino acids. CDR3 sequence (DNA): TGCAGTGCTAGAGCTAAGACTAGCGGCTACGAGCAGTACTTC. Translating it yields CSARAKTSGYEQYF.

The chain is built from TRBV7-2 and TRBJ2-3, with a possible D match to TRBD2 (6 bases). Trimming removed 1 base from V and 2 bases from J, with 22 bases in between. Germline V gives CDR1 SGHTA, CDR2 FQGNSA. CDR3 size: 19 residues. The CDR3 here is CASSLGGHALVDYTDTQYF. The CDR3 DNA reads as TGTGCCAGCAGCTTAGGCGGCCATGCACTAGTGGACTACACAGATACGCAGTATTTT.